A selection of T cell receptor beta chains follows, all from one sample in a study of control samples from healthy donors and cancer patients. Produced via immunoSEQ multiplex PCR; TCRdb's table is partial and in-frame only. The data show tens of thousands of clones, with approximately 89% seen just once and around 5.1% held by the top ten. The material sequenced was PBMCs. These receptors originate from a man between 60 and 75 years old with colorectal cancer. The CDR3 runs from the conserved cysteine through the conserved F or W. Rows may omit the clone size; those that give it use once, few, many or a size class.

size	V	CDR3
few	TRBV24-1	CATSDSRGLNQPQHF
.	TRBV6-2/TRBV6-3	CASSYVERYPYGYTF
.	TRBV3-1/TRBV3-2	CASSQGGSLLGTLHF
once	TRBV7-2	CASSLDGSVTEAFF
.	TRBV6-5	CASKPSTDTQYF
.	TRBV21-1	CASSSSGTTEQFF
.	TRBV5-1	CASSGEGAWDTQYF
few	TRBV5-1	CASSSRTGTYTEAFF
.	TRBV5-5	CASSSTGVINQPQHF
.	TRBV6-2/TRBV6-3	CASSYSGGNTDTQYF
.	TRBV5-1	CASSPVAGGNEQFF
.	TRBV30	CAWRATGGGQPQHF
.	TRBV3-1/TRBV3-2	CASSQDWVGPYNEQFF
.	TRBV4-1	CASSPTHPGAGELFF
.	TRBV27	CASSLRLGLASTDTQYF
.	TRBV7-6	CASSLRGVTDTQYF
.	TRBV6-5	CASSPGTHYTDTQYF
.	TRBV2	CARRTPGSPGELFF
.	TRBV14	CASSQNHVSWEQYF
.	TRBV20-1	CSASEYGYTF
.	TRBV19	CASRPLSGGTYEQYF
.	TRBV4-2	CASRSGVGQETQYF
.	TRBV10-2	CASSHSENQPQHF
once	TRBV7-9	CASSPGQVNTEAFF
.	TRBV3-1/TRBV3-2	CASSSRTGTQETQYF
.	TRBV12-3/TRBV12-4	CASTTTGNRPQHF
.	TRBV19	CASSTGQNIYGYTF
.	TRBV7-9	CASSPGAGGQETQYF
.	TRBV27	CASSSSRDRVDLRGYTF
.	TRBV9	CASSSQVRGGPQHF
.	TRBV3-1/TRBV3-2	CASSQEVGGVSSRETQYF
.	TRBV7-6	CASSRGRGYNEQFF
.	TRBV5-1	CASKQGEGNQPQHF
.	TRBV9	CASSVGQGKAYEQYF